The present entry profiles one T cell receptor (beta chain) with its context. Unique molecular identifiers were used in preparing the TCRbeta library. Using its own MiXCR run on the PCR reads, TCRdb lists one record per CDR3 protein. The data show about a million distinct CDR3 sequences, with about 29% seen just once and about 28% held by the top ten. These data belong to a study of T-cell reconstitution after alpha-beta-depleted transplantation in children. The CDR3 has 16 residues. CDR1 and CDR2 (germline): SGHDN, FVKESK. V lost 4 bases to trimming and J lost 4 bases; unmatched junction nucleotides: 4.

This clonotype was sampled from a boy under three years old who had a stem cell transplant for SCID, so the T cells may come from the graft donor. The material was PBMCs, mostly from graft donor cells, obtained 360 days after TCRalphabeta/CD19-depleted stem cell transplant. The J gene is TRBJ2-1, the V gene TRBV14; 13 bases align to TRBD2. The CDR3 DNA reads as TGTGCCAGCAGCCGACTAGCGGGGGGTATGTACAATGAGCAGTTCTTC. It specifies CASSRLAGGMYNEQFF.